This T cell receptor beta chain was found in a study of neurological immune-mediated disorders. Time point indicated: technical triplicate 2. Sorted libraries were derived from about a million CD4+ or CD8+ T cells. With 10-nucleotide random UMIs included, cDNA was synthesized by 5'RACE. Via MiXCR, TCRdb re-called the 5' RACE reads, giving one row per CDR3 protein. The data show about 31,000 distinct CDR3 sequences, about an eighth seen once. Study findings and constraints: None of the CDR3 amino acid sequences of expanded clones recurred across subjects, suggesting private repertoires in all groups. HTLV-1-associated myelopathy had the most TCR clonal expansion, while multiple sclerosis had the least, a level that fell below healthy controls.

Germline CDR1 reads SQVTM; CDR2 reads ANQGSEA. The CDR3 consists of 12 residues. V was shortened by 8 bases and J by 4 bases, with 12 bases between the two germline ends. A single count supports this clonotype. As yet, its antigen is unknown. The chain joins TRBV29-1 to TRBJ1-5, with D unclear. Sequences were obtained from CD4+ T cells from blood. The sequence was collected from a female donor with HTLV-1-associated myelopathy (HAM/TSP). The CDR3 sequence: CSTKSGNQPQHF. DNA of the CDR3: TGCAGCACCAAGTCGGGGAATCAGCCCCAGCATTTT.